Below are 21 T cell receptor beta chains sequenced from a single sample in a study of cytomegalovirus exposure and HLA in healthy donors. PCR amplification relied on 60 Vbeta primers (plus 13 Jbeta primers). Method: immunoSEQ multiplex PCR; TCRdb's copy keeps in-frame clones and lacks some. This sample has over 100,000 clones, with less than 75% found just once. The sample was PBMCs. These receptor sequences come from a woman aged 40 to 50 in good health and CMV-seropositive.

This clone has only a few counts. The V gene is TRBV5-6, the J gene TRBJ1-2; 7 nucleotides align to TRBD1. V lost 1 base, J lost 4 bases, and 1 base stayed unmatched. Germline CDR1 SGHDT, CDR2 YYEEEE. This CDR3 has 13 residues. The CDR3 loop reads CASSLPGGYGYTF. CDR3 sequence (DNA): TGTGCCAGCAGCTTGCCAGGGGGCTATGGCTACACCTTC.

The chain combines TRBV6-6 with TRBJ1-2, with 7 bases aligning to TRBD1. The germline V gene has CDR1 MNHNY and CDR2 SVGAGI (reference sequence). The CDR3 loop spans 14 amino acids. Trimming removed 0 bases from V and 8 bases from J; junction bases left unmatched: 6. CDR3 DNA: TGTGCCAGCAGTTACTCGACACAGGGGAAGGGCTACACCTTC. It codes for CASSYSTQGKGYTF.

A note on this clone: Germline is not matched at one junction end, which may reflect a read error. V is TRBV7-7 and J is TRBJ2-1, with 7 nucleotides matching TRBD2. The CDR3 loop spans 15 amino acids. Germline CDR1 and CDR2: SSHAT and FNYEAQ (reference sequence). The CDR3 sequence: CASSVGTILQGEQFF. In DNA, the CDR3 is TGTGCTAGCAGCGTCGGGACTATTCTCCAGGGTGAGCAGTTCTTC.

This clone was found once. The chain uses TRBV27 and TRBJ2-3; TRBD2 aligns across 15 bases. CDR1 is MNHEY and CDR2 is SMNVEV in the germline V gene (reference sequence). The CDR3 is 18 residues long. With V trimmed by 3 bases and J by 4 bases, 8 bases remained unmatched. CDR3 DNA: TGTGCCAGCAGTTTCGGGACTAGCGGGGGGCCAAAGGCAGATACGCAGTATTTT. The encoded protein is CASSFGTSGGPKADTQYF.

The J gene is TRBJ2-7, the V gene TRBV15, with D tentatively TRBD1 (6 bases). The CDR3 is made up of 16 amino acids. Germline V gives CDR1 LNHNV, CDR2 YYDKDF (reference sequence). V was pared by 0 bases and J by 2 bases, with 14 bases between. The CDR3 region is CATSRDLGQSTYEQYF. The DNA for the CDR3 is TGTGCCACCAGCAGAGATTTAGGACAGTCTACCTACGAGCAGTACTTC.

The rearrangement links TRBV20-1 to TRBJ1-1; tentative D call: TRBD1 (5 bases). The germline CDR1 and CDR2 sequences are DFQATT and SNEGSKA (reference sequence). This CDR3 spans 11 amino acids. V was trimmed by 1 base and J by 5 bases, leaving 5 bases between them. CDR3 coding DNA: TGCAGTGCTAGAGCAGGGACTGAAGCTTTCTTT. Protein product: CSARAGTEAFF.

The V and J genes are TRBV9 and TRBJ1-1; the D gene is possibly TRBD1 (5 bases). V was shortened by 4 bases and J by 1 base, with 17 bases between the two germline ends. Germline assignment: CDR1 SGDLS and CDR2 YYNGEE. The CDR3 spans 16 residues. The chain's CDR3 is CASSRGSQGGNTEAFF. The CDR3 DNA sequence: TGTGCCAGCAGCCGGGGTAGCCAGGGAGGGAACACTGAAGCTTTCTTT.

The chain is built from TRBV5-1 and TRBJ1-3; D ambiguous. Germline CDR1 SGHRS, CDR2 YFSETQ. Trimming removed 2 bases from V and 0 bases from J, with 12 bases in between. CDR3 length: 16 residues. CDR3: CASSLPGGSSGNTIYF. In DNA form, the CDR3 reads TGCGCCAGCAGCTTACCCGGCGGGAGCTCTGGAAACACCATATATTTT.

In its sample, this clone was seen once. This chain uses TRBV29-1 with TRBJ2-7; TRBD1 might be the D (5 bases). The germline gives CDR1 SQVTM, CDR2 ANQGSEA. The CDR3 runs 13 residues. Trimming cost V 7 bases and J 2 bases, with 15 bases left between them. DNA of the CDR3: TGCAGCGGGGGCCGGGCCGATACCTACGAGCAGTACTTC. This encodes CSGGRADTYEQYF.

This chain uses TRBV28 with TRBJ1-1, with D perhaps TRBD1 (6 bases). Trimming removed 5 bases from V and 3 bases from J, with 16 bases in between. Looked up from germline, CDR1 is MDHEN and CDR2 is SYDVKM. The CDR3 has 15 residues. The CDR3: CASSVQGWGDTEAFF. The CDR3 DNA reads as TGTGCCAGCAGTGTACAGGGCTGGGGAGACACTGAAGCTTTCTTT.

The chain combines TRBV5-6 with TRBJ1-1; the D is unclear. Germline-derived CDR1 and CDR2 are SGHDT and YYEEEE. Deletions cut 2 bases from V and 5 bases from J, with 10 bases between. The CDR3 loop spans 13 amino acids. CDR3 sequence: CASSLGRRTEAFF. The CDR3 DNA is TGTGCCAGCAGCTTAGGCCGGAGAACTGAAGCTTTCTTT.

The J gene is TRBJ1-1, the V gene TRBV19; D might be TRBD1 (5 bases). The CDR3 contains 15 residues. Trimming took 9 bases from V and 3 from J, leaving 20 bases between them. The germline CDR1 and CDR2 sequences are LNHDA and SQIVND (reference sequence). This chain's CDR3 is CASSARAGIDTEAFF. The CDR3 bases are TGTGCCAGCTCTGCCCGAGCAGGGATTGACACTGAAGCTTTCTTT.

V and J are TRBV7-2 and TRBJ1-2, with D possibly TRBD1 on 5 matching bases. Germline V gene lookup returns CDR1 SGHTA and CDR2 FQGNSA. This CDR3 spans 15 amino acids. Trimming pared 4 bases from V and 4 bases from J, leaving 16 bases between. The CDR3 sequence: CASSSNRDSLYGYTF. CDR3 sequence (DNA): TGTGCCAGCAGCTCCAATCGAGACAGCCTCTATGGCTACACCTTC.

The chain uses TRBV6-1 and TRBJ1-1; the D gene is possibly TRBD1 (6 bases). Germline assignment: CDR1 MNHNS and CDR2 SASEGT. V was shortened by 8 bases and J by 4 bases, with 11 bases between the two germline ends. CDR3 length equals 12 residues. In DNA form, the CDR3 reads TGTGCCAGCCTGGACAGATCCACTGAAGCTTTCTTT. Encoded protein: CASLDRSTEAFF.

Concerning this clone: Other DNA sequences of this sample code for an identical CDR3. The chain couples TRBV7-2 to TRBJ1-5; tentative D call: TRBD1 (6 bases). The CDR3 spans 18 residues. Trimming shortened V by 5 bases and J by 0 bases, and 20 bases separated the two germline ends. The germline V gene encodes CDR1 SGHTA and CDR2 FQGNSA. CDR3 sequence (DNA): TGTGCCAGCAGCCGTTTGGCTAGGACAGTGAATAGCAATCAGCCCCAGCATTTT. Translating it yields CASSRLARTVNSNQPQHF.

The V call is TRBV19, the J call TRBJ1-2; D gene uncertain. From germline, CDR1 is LNHDA and CDR2 SQIVND (reference sequence). The length of the CDR3 is 13 residues. Trimming pared 3 bases from V and 6 bases from J, leaving 11 bases between. The CDR3 DNA follows: TGTGCCAGTAGTATTACGGGAACTAATGGCTACACCTTC. This codes for CASSITGTNGYTF.

The chain carries TRBV4-1 and TRBJ2-7; D ambiguous. Trimming pared 0 bases from V and 1 base from J, leaving 13 bases between. The CDR3 spans 16 residues. CDR1 is MGHRA and CDR2 is YSYEKL in the germline V gene. The CDR3 reads CASSQDLTHNSYEQYF. The DNA of the CDR3 is TGCGCCAGCAGCCAAGACCTGACACATAATTCCTACGAGCAGTACTTC.

The sample holds many counts of this clone. The chain uses TRBV28 and TRBJ2-7, with a weak D call TRBD2 (6 bases). V was shortened by 8 bases and J by 2 bases, with 19 bases between the two germline ends. In germline, CDR1 is MDHEN, CDR2 SYDVKM. The CDR3 totals 15 residues. The CDR3, as DNA: TGTGCCAGCCGCCCCCCCGGAGGGGAGGCCTACGAGCAGTACTTC. Its protein product is CASRPPGGEAYEQYF.

The chain recombines TRBV7-2 with TRBJ2-7, with 11 bases lining up with TRBD2. Germline V gene sequence: CDR1 SGHTA, CDR2 FQGNSA. Trimming removed 5 bases from V and 0 bases from J; junction bases left unmatched: 6. The length of the CDR3 is 16 residues. CDR3 protein: CASSPTSGSSSYEQYF. For the CDR3, the DNA is TGTGCCAGCAGCCCAACTAGCGGGAGTAGCTCCTACGAGCAGTACTTC.

The chain joins TRBV18 to TRBJ1-5; TRBD1 aligns across 7 bases. Germline V gives CDR1 KGHSH, CDR2 LQKENI. The CDR3 runs 14 residues. The trim removed 4 bases at V and 6 bases at J, leaving 6 bases unmatched. DNA for the CDR3: TGTGCCAGCTCACGACAGGGTACGGGTCAGCCCCAGCATTTT. This encodes CASSRQGTGQPQHF.

The rearrangement joins TRBV12-5 to TRBJ2-2, with TRBD1 matching 7 bases. Germline CDR1 is LGHNT and CDR2 is FRNRAP. The CDR3 runs 15 residues. Trimming at V came to 1 base and at J to 6 bases, leaving 5 bases not matched to a gene. CDR3 coding DNA: TGTGCTAGTGGTTTGGGACAGGGAGTATCCGGGGAGCTGTTTTTT. Its translation is CASGLGQGVSGELFF.